The 25 T cell receptor beta chains reported below all come from one sample, sequenced in a study of cytomegalovirus exposure and HLA in healthy donors. Profiled with immunoSEQ multiplex PCR; TCRdb holds only in-frame clones, not every one. Altogether roughly 70,000 clones are present, around nine tenths being singletons, with the ten largest covering about 3.8%. The sequenced sample was PBMCs. The receptors derive from a woman between 18 and 29 years old in good health and CMV-seropositive.

DNA of the CDR3: TGTGCCAGCATGACGGGACAGTACAATGAGCAGTTCTTC. Amino acids: CASMTGQYNEQFF. The rearrangement uses TRBV6-6 and TRBJ2-1; the match to TRBD1 covers 7 bases. V lost 7 bases and J lost 4; bases outside the gene matches: 4. Germline V lookup: CDR1 MNHNY, CDR2 SVGAGI (reference sequence). This CDR3 is 13 amino acids long.

This chain connects TRBV28 to TRBJ1-5; 7 bases are shared with TRBD1. The J segment lost 3 bases and the V segment lost 8 bases, leaving 7 bases of the junction unmatched. The CDR3 is 14 amino acids. Germline V gives CDR1 MDHEN, CDR2 SYDVKM. The CDR3 nucleotides read TGTGCCAGCTTCTCCGGGACAGTCAATCAGCCCCAGCATTTT. Its translation is CASFSGTVNQPQHF.

The chain uses TRBV10-2 and TRBJ2-3, with D possibly matching TRBD1 (6 bases). V lost 8 bases and J lost 8, with 11 bases in between. The CDR3 is 11 residues long. CDR1 is WSHSY and CDR2 is SAAADI in the germline V gene. CDR3 DNA sequence: TGCGCCAGCGGAACAGGGAGTACGCAGTATTTT. Protein product: CASGTGSTQYF.

The rearrangement links TRBV5-6 to TRBJ2-3, with D perhaps TRBD1 (6 bases). The V end was cut by 5 bases, the J end by 6 bases, with 10 bases between. CDR1 and CDR2 from the germline V gene are SGHDT and YYEEEE. This CDR3 is 12 amino acids long. CDR3 DNA sequence: TGTGCCAGCAGGATGACAGGCGATACGCAGTATTTT. Translated: CASRMTGDTQYF.

The chain is built from TRBV18 and TRBJ1-2; TRBD1 agrees at 11 bases. The junction had 8 bases not matched to a gene; V was cut back by 3 bases and J by 2 bases. Germline CDR1 is KGHSH and CDR2 is LQKENI. This CDR3 has 17 amino acids. Here the CDR3 DNA reads TGTGCCAGCTCACCGCAACCTGGACAGGGGGCGAACTATGGCTACACCTTC. Its protein product is CASSPQPGQGANYGYTF.

This chain joins TRBV11-2 and TRBJ2-5; 9 bases map to TRBD2. J gave up 0 bases and V 5 bases, and 7 bases lay outside the gene matches. Per germline, CDR1 SGHAT and CDR2 FQNNGV. This CDR3 spans 16 amino acids. Written as DNA, the CDR3 is TGTGCCAGCAGCCCCGGCGCTAGCGGGAACCAAGAGACCCAGTACTTC. Protein sequence: CASSPGASGNQETQYF.

The rearrangement uses TRBV2 and TRBJ2-7, with 9 nucleotides matching TRBD1. CDR1 and CDR2 (germline): SNHLY, FYNNEI. The CDR3 spans 15 residues. After removal of 6 bases from V and 4 bases from J, the junction contained 10 bases not matched to a gene. The CDR3 DNA follows: TGTGCCAGCAGAGAACGCCGGGACAGGGTTTACGAGCAGTACTTC. Translation gives CASRERRDRVYEQYF.

In this sample, this clone turned up once. The chain joins TRBV28 to TRBJ2-3, with 8 positions matching TRBD2. V was clipped by 5 bases and J by 6 bases; unmatched bases: 13. Germline CDR1 MDHEN, CDR2 SYDVKM. This CDR3 has 16 residues. In DNA, the CDR3 is TGTGCCAGCAGTCCCCTGGGGCGGGAGGATGACGATACGCAGTATTTT. As protein: CASSPLGREDDDTQYF.

J is TRBJ2-7 and V is TRBV28; D possibly corresponds to TRBD2 (5 bases). Trimming left V 3 bases short and J 6 bases short, with 9 bases between. The CDR3 is made up of 12 amino acids. In germline, CDR1 is MDHEN, CDR2 SYDVKM. Here the CDR3 DNA reads TGTGCCAGCAGTTTCTCGAGGGTCGAGCAGTACTTC. Residues: CASSFSRVEQYF.

The chain is built from TRBV5-1 and TRBJ2-1, with 7 nucleotides matching TRBD1. CDR1 and CDR2 (germline): SGHRS, YFSETQ. The CDR3 consists of 14 residues. Trimming took 4 bases from V and 6 from J; bases not matched to a gene: 7. The CDR3 bases are TGCGCCAGCAGCCCCCAGACAGGGATCAATGAGCAGTTCTTC. The encoded protein is CASSPQTGINEQFF. Together with reference TRBV5-1 and TRBJ2-1, the CDR3 gives the full variable domain: KAGVTQTPRYLIKTRGQQVTLSCSPISGHRSVSWYQQTPGQGLQFLFEYFSETQRNKGNFPGRFSGRQFSNSRSEMNVSTLELGDSALYLCASSPQTGINEQFFGPGTRLTVL.

The rearrangement links TRBV2 to TRBJ1-3, with D unclear. Germline V gene sequence: CDR1 SNHLY, CDR2 FYNNEI. The V end lost 4 bases, the J end lost 3 bases, and 4 bases lay between the germline ends. The CDR3 length is 12 residues. CDR3 coding DNA: TGTGCCAGCAGTGTCTTTGGAAACACCATATATTTT. Its translation is CASSVFGNTIYF.

Concerning this clone itself: The same CDR3 can be traced to other DNA sequences in this sample. The rearrangement joins TRBV10-3 to TRBJ1-5; D is unresolved. Trimming stripped 1 base from V and 2 bases from J, with 9 bases between. Germline CDR1 reads ENHRY; CDR2 reads SYGVKD. CDR3 length equals 15 residues. Here the CDR3 DNA reads TGTGCCATCAGTGAGTTTGGGCAGGGCAATCAGCCCCAGCATTTT. Its protein product is CAISEFGQGNQPQHF.

The CDR3, as DNA: TGTGCCAGCAGCACAACTTCGCCGGGGACTGAAGCTTTCTTT. Translating gives CASSTTSPGTEAFF. The rearrangement joins TRBV7-2 to TRBJ1-1; D unresolved. The V end lost 5 bases, the J end lost 5 bases, and 15 bases lay between the germline ends. CDR1 and CDR2 (germline): SGHTA, FQGNSA. CDR3 size: 14 residues.

J is TRBJ2-1 and V is TRBV2; D is possibly TRBD2 (5 bases). The germline CDR1 and CDR2 sequences are SNHLY and FYNNEI. The CDR3 sequence is 12 residues long. Trimming cost V 7 bases and J 10 bases, with 14 bases left between them. The CDR3: CASNPLGGEQFF. As DNA, the CDR3 is TGTGCCAGCAACCCGCTCGGCGGGGAGCAGTTCTTC. Full variable domain (remainder filled in from reference TRBV2 and TRBJ2-1): EPEVTQTPSHQVTQMGQEVILRCVPISNHLYFYWYRQILGQKVEFLVSFYNNEISEKSEIFDDQFSVERPDGSNFTLKIRSTKLEDSAMYFCASNPLGGEQFFGPGTRLTVL.

The chain couples TRBV27 to TRBJ1-6; possible D gene TRBD1, 6 bases. This CDR3 is 15 amino acids long. The V end lost 2 bases, the J end lost 9 bases, and 14 bases lay between the germline ends. Germline V gives CDR1 MNHEY, CDR2 SMNVEV (reference sequence). CDR3 bases: TGTGCCAGCAGTTTACGGGGGGCTTTCGCTTCACCCCTCCACTTT. Protein: CASSLRGAFASPLHF.

This chain connects TRBV28 to TRBJ2-7; 9 nucleotides align to TRBD1. The CDR3 has 14 amino acids. From germline, CDR1 is MDHEN and CDR2 SYDVKM. V lost 5 bases, J lost 6 bases, and 8 bases stayed unmatched. This CDR3 reads CASSPRTGVGEQYF. The CDR3 DNA is TGTGCCAGCAGTCCACGGACAGGGGTGGGCGAGCAGTACTTC.

The chain employs TRBV9 and TRBJ2-1; 10 nucleotides agree with TRBD2. CDR1 is SGDLS, CDR2 YYNGEE, per germline. The junction had 6 bases not matched to a gene; V was cut back by 5 bases and J by 7 bases. The CDR3 is 14 amino acids. The CDR3 DNA reads as TGTGCCAGCAGTCGAGCGGGAGGGCTTAATGAGCAGTTCTTC. This encodes CASSRAGGLNEQFF.

The chain employs TRBV18 and TRBJ2-3, with TRBD1 identical over 12 bases. This CDR3 contains 16 residues. Germline CDR1 reads KGHSH; CDR2 reads LQKENI. The trim removed 0 bases at V and 6 bases at J, leaving 4 bases unmatched. CDR3 residues: CASSPPAGQGADTQYF. The DNA of the CDR3 is TGTGCCAGCTCACCACCAGCGGGACAGGGGGCCGATACGCAGTATTTT.

This clone was seen only once. The chain couples TRBV11-2 to TRBJ2-7, with 10 bases lining up with TRBD2. The CDR3 has 18 amino acids. Germline V gene data show CDR1 as SGHAT and CDR2 as FQNNGV. V lost 5 bases and J lost 0; bases outside the gene matches: 13. CDR3 in amino acids: CASSHKGLALTISYEQYF. The CDR3 DNA sequence: TGTGCCAGCAGCCACAAGGGACTAGCGTTAACTATCTCCTACGAGCAGTACTTC.

The V gene is TRBV11-2, the J gene TRBJ1-1; perhaps TRBD1 as D (5 bases). This CDR3 region has 14 residues. With 5 bases removed from V and 2 bases from J, the gap between germline ends came to 12 bases. Germline V gives CDR1 SGHAT, CDR2 FQNNGV. CDR3 sequence: CASSLSGQNTEAFF. CDR3 bases: TGTGCCAGCAGCCTATCTGGACAAAACACTGAAGCTTTCTTT.

This chain links TRBV2 with TRBJ1-4, with D maybe TRBD1 (6 bases). Trimming shortened V by 8 bases and J by 7 bases, and 14 bases separated the two germline ends. The CDR3 has 13 amino acids. Germline V gene data show CDR1 as SNHLY and CDR2 as FYNNEI. DNA of the CDR3: TGTGCCAGCGCACAGGGCTTGGGTGAAAAACTGTTTTTT. The encoded protein is CASAQGLGEKLFF.

This chain links TRBV18 with TRBJ2-3, with D maybe TRBD2 (7 bases). The CDR3 has 16 amino acids. Trimming removed 6 bases at V and 1 base at J, with 17 bases between. Germline assignment: CDR1 KGHSH and CDR2 LQKENI. CDR3 in DNA: TGTGCCAGCTCTTCCTCTACGGGGGGCGGCACAGATACGCAGTATTTT. Translated: CASSSSTGGGTDTQYF.

In its sample, this clone was seen once. The V call is TRBV5-6, the J call TRBJ2-7; D perhaps matches TRBD2 (6 bases). The ends were cut back, 8 bases at V and 1 base at J, with 13 bases in the middle. Germline V lookup: CDR1 SGHDT, CDR2 YYEEEE. The CDR3 totals 13 residues. CDR3 DNA sequence: TGTGCCAGTGGGACTCCCAGGTCCTACGAGCAGTACTTC. It codes for CASGTPRSYEQYF.

The rearrangement uses TRBV2 and TRBJ2-1; 13 bases align to TRBD2. CDR3 length equals 15 residues. V shed 6 bases and J 6 bases; nucleotides not matched to a gene: 5. Germline loops: CDR1 SNHLY, CDR2 FYNNEI. As DNA, the CDR3 is TGTGCCAGCAGACTTGGACTAGCGGGAGCCAATGAGCAGTTCTTC. Its protein product is CASRLGLAGANEQFF. Full variable domain (outside the CDR3, taken from reference TRBV2 and TRBJ2-1): EPEVTQTPSHQVTQMGQEVILRCVPISNHLYFYWYRQILGQKVEFLVSFYNNEISEKSEIFDDQFSVERPDGSNFTLKIRSTKLEDSAMYFCASRLGLAGANEQFFGPGTRLTVL.

This clone has more than one count but fewer than ten. The J gene is TRBJ2-7, the V gene TRBV4-2; D uncertain. Germline-derived CDR1 and CDR2 are LGHNA and YNFKEQ. Trimming stripped 0 bases from V and 1 base from J, with 7 bases between. This CDR3 region has 14 residues. The CDR3 sequence is CASSQEVSSYEQYF. CDR3 DNA sequence: TGTGCCAGCAGCCAAGAGGTTAGTTCCTACGAGCAGTACTTC.